The clone carrying this T cell receptor (beta chain) turned up a few times. Its antigen is undetermined. Using immunoSEQ multiplex PCR, the repertoire was profiled, and TCRdb retains in-frame clones only, with some absent. The sample shows about 87,000 clones, roughly 84% of them seen only once. This specimen comes from a study of Ad26.COV2.S vaccination and SARS-CoV-2 variants. Study-level points and caveats: Individuals receiving vaccine had higher spike-specific TCR breadth than placebo recipients did. Post-vaccination breadth of spike-specific CD8+ and CD4+ T cell responses was reportedly substantial. Possible underestimation of total T cell responses by the TCR breadth and depth analyses was noted. Those who received vaccine or placebo ended up with similar non-spike TCR breadth.

Looked up from germline, CDR1 is SQVTM and CDR2 is ANQGSEA. The CDR3 loop spans 13 amino acids. V lost 8 bases to trimming and J lost 4 bases; unmatched junction nucleotides: 6. The chain recombines TRBV29-1 with TRBJ1-1, with 11 bases lining up with TRBD1. Sequencing was performed on peripheral blood, taken after recovery from COVID-19. The clonotype comes from a human donor who had recovered from COVID-19. DNA for the CDR3: TGCAGCCACGCCGGGACAGGGGGCACTGAAGCTTTCTTT. Translation: CSHAGTGGTEAFF.